Reported below is one T cell receptor beta chain. What it recognizes is unknown. This record belongs to a study of CD8 T cells in ankylosing spondylitis. Regarding the study as a whole: One TCR beta motif, made up of fewer than 10 highly homologous variants, appeared characteristic of ankylosing spondylitis blood.

Germline V gene data show CDR1 as SGHTA and CDR2 as FQGNSA. V dropped 5 bases and J dropped 5 bases, with 18 bases sitting between them. CDR3 length: 15 residues. TCRdb itself ran the 5' RACE reads through MiXCR, one entry per CDR3 protein. Of roughly 470,000 distinct CDR3 sequences in the sample, approximately 26% were seen once. This rearrangement joins TRBV7-2 to TRBJ1-2; no definite D call. Sequenced: blood, either unsorted or a sorted T cell fraction (not recorded which). The sequence came from a male donor with ankylosing spondylitis. The CDR3 loop is CASSPRHVQGYGYTF. The CDR3 DNA reads TGTGCCAGCAGCCCCCGACACGTGCAAGGTTATGGCTACACCTTC.